The present T cell receptor (beta chain) was sequenced within a study of a mutant IDH1 vaccine in newly diagnosed glioma. From germline, CDR1 is MNHNS and CDR2 SASEGT. V lost 3 bases and J lost 0, with 11 bases in between. This CDR3 contains 15 residues. Produced via immunoSEQ multiplex PCR; TCRdb's table is partial and in-frame only. The sample includes 50,000 to 60,000 clones, roughly 90% of them seen just once. For this clone: The antigen remains undetermined.

The time point: week 11, during vaccination. Mutant IDH1 20-mer peptide, at 300 ug, made up each vaccine dose, with topical imiquimod. The astrocytomas were IDH1-mutant, ATRX-negative, and WHO grade 3 or 4. The source material was PBMCs, sampled from a glioma patient whose treatment included an IDH1 peptide vaccine. This receptor was obtained from a man in his fifties or sixties with glioma. V is TRBV6-1 and J is TRBJ1-2; no clear D. The CDR3 DNA follows: TGTGCCAGCAGTGAGGTGGGGTTTTCTAACTATGGCTACACCTTC. Translating it yields CASSEVGFSNYGYTF.